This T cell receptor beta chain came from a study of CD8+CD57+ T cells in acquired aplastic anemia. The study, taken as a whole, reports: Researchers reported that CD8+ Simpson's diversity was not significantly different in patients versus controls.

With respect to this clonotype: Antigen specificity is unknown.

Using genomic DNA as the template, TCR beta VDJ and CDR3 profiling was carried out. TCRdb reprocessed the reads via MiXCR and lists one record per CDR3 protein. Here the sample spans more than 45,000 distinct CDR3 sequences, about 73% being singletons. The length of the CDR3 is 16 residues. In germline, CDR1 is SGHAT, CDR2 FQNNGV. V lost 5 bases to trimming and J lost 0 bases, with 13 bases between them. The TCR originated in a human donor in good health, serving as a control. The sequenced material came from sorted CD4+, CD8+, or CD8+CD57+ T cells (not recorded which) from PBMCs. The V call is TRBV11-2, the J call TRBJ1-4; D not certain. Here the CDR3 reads CASSRSMGATNEKLFF. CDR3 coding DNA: TGTGCCAGCAGCCGATCTATGGGAGCAACTAATGAAAAACTGTTTTTT. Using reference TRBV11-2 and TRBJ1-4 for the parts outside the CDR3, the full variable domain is EAGVAQSPRYKIIEKRQSVAFWCNPISGHATLYWYQQILGQGPKLLIQFQNNGVVDDSQLPKDRFSAERLKGVDSTLKIQPAKLEDSAVYLCASSRSMGATNEKLFFGSGTQLSVL.